This TCR beta chain stems from a study of blood T cell repertoires in COVID-19. Germline V CDR1 and CDR2: MRHNA, SNTAGT. V dropped 6 bases and J dropped 3 bases, with 12 bases sitting between them. This CDR3 comprises 13 residues. TCRdb keeps only in-frame clones here, not all; method: immunoSEQ multiplex PCR. The sample yields 250,000 or so clones, around 89% seen once. This clonotype was sampled from a man in his forties who had recovered from COVID-19. Sequencing was carried out using PBMCs or T cells enriched from blood (not recorded which). The V and J genes are TRBV6-4 and TRBJ2-7; possibly TRBD1 for D (5 bases). CDR3 coding DNA: TGTGCCAGCAGCTTGGAGCAGGGCTACGAGCAGTACTTC. This translates into CASSLEQGYEQYF.